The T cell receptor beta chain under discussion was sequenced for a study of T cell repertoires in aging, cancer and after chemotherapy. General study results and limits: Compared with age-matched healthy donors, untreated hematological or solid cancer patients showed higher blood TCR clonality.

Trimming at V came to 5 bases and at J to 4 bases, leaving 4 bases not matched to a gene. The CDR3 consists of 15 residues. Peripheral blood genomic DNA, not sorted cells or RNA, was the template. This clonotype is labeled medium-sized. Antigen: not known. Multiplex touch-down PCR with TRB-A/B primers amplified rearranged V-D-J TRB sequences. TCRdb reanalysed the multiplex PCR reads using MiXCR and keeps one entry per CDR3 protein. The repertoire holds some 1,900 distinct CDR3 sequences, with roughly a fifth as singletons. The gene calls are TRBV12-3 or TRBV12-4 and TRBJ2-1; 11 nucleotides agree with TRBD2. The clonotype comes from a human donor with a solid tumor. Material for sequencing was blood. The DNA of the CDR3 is TGTGCCAGCAGTCGGACTAGCGGGCCTTACAATGAGCAGTTCTTC. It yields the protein CASSRTSGPYNEQFF.